These 20 T cell receptor beta chains were sequenced from one sample in a study of beta chain features in type 1 diabetes. Findings and limits, study-wide: In all four CD4+ subsets, TCRB CDR3 length was significantly, moderately reduced in type 1 diabetes.

Expressed TCRB transcripts were sequenced because the isolated RNA had all been reverse transcribed beforehand. This table comes from immunoSEQ multiplex PCR, and its TCRdb copy is limited to in-frame clones, with some not included. The sample yields some 250,000 clones, roughly 14% seen once. These receptors are not linked to any known antigen. Sample: naive CD4+ T cells from blood. Source of these receptors: a man younger than 40 with type 1 diabetes.

V gene TRBV28 combines with J gene TRBJ1-2; D possibly corresponds to TRBD1 (5 bases). The CDR3 sequence is 12 residues long. The V end was cut by 4 bases, the J end by 3 bases, with 6 bases between. The germline gives CDR1 MDHEN, CDR2 SYDVKM. The CDR3 coding sequence is TGTGCCAGCAGTTCGGGGGACTATGGCTACACCTTC. Translating it yields CASSSGDYGYTF.

This chain connects TRBV2 to TRBJ1-1; unclear D gene. Trimming removed 6 bases from V and 4 bases from J, with 12 bases in between. CDR3 length: 13 amino acids. Germline V gene data show CDR1 as SNHLY and CDR2 as FYNNEI. For the CDR3, the DNA is TGTGCCAGCAGCTTATCGGGGAGCACTGAAGCTTTCTTT. Its protein product is CASSLSGSTEAFF.

This chain links TRBV6-6 with TRBJ2-3, with 8 bases aligning to TRBD1. Germline CDR1 MNHNY, CDR2 SVGAGI (reference sequence). CDR3 length: 13 residues. Trimming took 6 bases from V and 8 from J; bases not matched to a gene: 7. The DNA of the CDR3 is TGTGCCAGCAGAGACAGGGGTGCGGGTACGCAGTATTTT. Its protein product is CASRDRGAGTQYF.

V gene TRBV2 combines with J gene TRBJ1-2; 7 bases agree with TRBD1. CDR3 length: 15 residues. The ends lost 4 bases at V and 6 bases at J; junction bases unmatched: 11. From germline, CDR1 is SNHLY and CDR2 FYNNEI. CDR3 loop: CASSGEGGLGDGYTF. The CDR3 bases are TGTGCCAGCAGTGGGGAAGGGGGCTTAGGAGATGGCTACACCTTC.

The rearrangement links TRBV5-6 to TRBJ1-1; D is ambiguous. The CDR3 sequence is 12 residues long. Germline lookup yields CDR1 SGHDT and CDR2 YYEEEE. The ends were cut back, 0 bases at V and 3 bases at J, with 3 bases in the middle. The CDR3 sequence: CASSLADTEAFF. For the CDR3, the DNA is TGTGCCAGCAGCTTGGCTGACACTGAAGCTTTCTTT.

The chain carries TRBV2 and TRBJ1-5; 7 bases are a match to TRBD1. Germline trimming cut 5 bases from V and 2 bases from J; bases unmatched to any gene: 9. There are 16 residues in the CDR3. CDR1 and CDR2 from the germline V gene are SNHLY and FYNNEI. This chain's CDR3 is CASSLQGVVGNQPQHF. The DNA for the CDR3 is TGTGCCAGCAGTCTCCAGGGGGTGGTTGGCAATCAGCCCCAGCATTTT. The whole variable domain, filled in from reference TRBV2 and TRBJ1-5, reads EPEVTQTPSHQVTQMGQEVILRCVPISNHLYFYWYRQILGQKVEFLVSFYNNEISEKSEIFDDQFSVERPDGSNFTLKIRSTKLEDSAMYFCASSLQGVVGNQPQHFGDGTRLSIL.

V and J are TRBV19 and TRBJ2-3, with D possibly TRBD1 on 6 matching bases. The CDR3 is made up of 13 amino acids. The germline V gene encodes CDR1 LNHDA and CDR2 SQIVND (reference sequence). V was shortened by 6 bases and J by 5 bases, with 12 bases between the two germline ends. CDR3: CASRPTGQDTQYF. CDR3 nucleotides: TGTGCCAGTAGGCCCACAGGGCAAGATACGCAGTATTTT. Drawing the rest from reference TRBV19 and TRBJ2-3, the complete variable domain is DGGITQSPKYLFRKEGQNVTLSCEQNLNHDAMYWYRQDPGQGLRLIYYSQIVNDFQKGDIAEGYSVSREKKESFPLTVTSAQKNPTAFYLCASRPTGQDTQYFGPGTRLTVL.

Only a few counts were recorded for this clone. The rearrangement joins TRBV7-9 to TRBJ2-1, with 11 bases matching TRBD1. The CDR3 sequence is 14 residues long. With V trimmed by 5 bases and J by 7 bases, 4 bases remained unmatched. Germline assignment: CDR1 SEHNR and CDR2 FQNEAQ (reference sequence). The CDR3 DNA reads as TGTGCCAGCAGCAGCGGACAGGGGGCAAATGAGCAGTTCTTC. Protein product: CASSSGQGANEQFF.

This chain connects TRBV29-1 to TRBJ1-2; the D gene is possibly TRBD1 (6 bases). This CDR3 spans 14 amino acids. V shed 7 bases and J shed 5 bases, with 20 bases lying between them. The germline V gene encodes CDR1 SQVTM and CDR2 ANQGSEA. The CDR3 sequence is CSAWATQGQYGYTF. CDR3 bases: TGCAGCGCATGGGCAACACAGGGCCAATATGGCTACACCTTC.

This clone was counted a few times. CDR3 protein: CASSKVWGRSGELFF. The CDR3 nucleotides are TGTGCCAGCAGTAAGGTGTGGGGGCGGTCCGGGGAGCTGTTTTTT. The chain joins TRBV6-5 to TRBJ2-2, with a tentative D call TRBD1 (6 bases). V was trimmed by 5 bases and J by 6 bases, leaving 16 bases between them. The CDR3 loop spans 15 amino acids. The germline gives CDR1 MNHEY, CDR2 SVGAGI.

This clone was detected a few times. This chain joins TRBV7-9 and TRBJ2-5; TRBD1 matches 7 bases. The CDR3 covers 16 residues. With 4 bases clipped from V and 3 bases from J, the junction kept 11 bases outside the gene matches. From germline, CDR1 is SEHNR and CDR2 FQNEAQ (reference sequence). The CDR3 bases are TGTGCCAGCAGCTCTCAGGCGACAGGGCAGAAAGAGACCCAGTACTTC. It specifies CASSSQATGQKETQYF. Looking up the rest from reference TRBV7-9 and TRBJ2-5 gives the full variable domain: DTGVSQNPRHKITKRGQNVTFRCDPISEHNRLYWYRQTLGQGPEFLTYFQNEAQLEKSRLLSDRFSAERPKGSFSTLEIQRTEQGDSAMYLCASSSQATGQKETQYFGPGTRLLVL.

This clone was seen a handful of times. The chain joins TRBV5-4 to TRBJ2-1, with D possibly TRBD2 on 5 matching bases. The ends were cut back, 1 base at V and 2 bases at J, with 13 bases in the middle. Germline assignment: CDR1 SGHNT and CDR2 YYREEE (reference sequence). This CDR3 is 16 amino acids long. The chain's CDR3 is CASSLSPAETYNEQFF. For the CDR3, the DNA is TGTGCCAGCAGCTTGAGTCCAGCGGAGACCTACAATGAGCAGTTCTTC. The variable domain in full, completed from reference TRBV5-4 and TRBJ2-1, reads ETGVTQSPTHLIKTRGQQVTLRCSSQSGHNTVSWYQQALGQGPQFIFQYYREEENGRGNFPPRFSGLQFPNYSSELNVNALELDDSALYLCASSLSPAETYNEQFFGPGTRLTVL.

This clone was found a few times. The CDR3 nucleotides are TGTGCCAGCAGCCAAGGAGAGGAGATGAACTATGGCTACACCTTC. It translates to CASSQGEEMNYGYTF. The rearrangement links TRBV4-2 to TRBJ1-2; D gene ambiguous. The CDR3 sequence is 15 residues long. Trimming took off 1 base at V and 2 bases at J, with 11 bases between the two ends. Germline assignment: CDR1 LGHNA and CDR2 YNFKEQ.

CDR3 region: CASSERGGYEQYF. In DNA form, the CDR3 reads TGTGCCAGCAGCGAGCGGGGGGGTTACGAGCAGTACTTC. The rearrangement links TRBV9 to TRBJ2-7; the match to TRBD2 covers 10 bases. There are 13 residues in the CDR3. V lost 3 bases to trimming and J lost 4 bases; unmatched junction nucleotides: 1. Germline assignment: CDR1 SGDLS and CDR2 YYNGEE.

This clone appeared a few times. The V and J genes are TRBV5-1 and TRBJ2-6; 7 bases are shared with TRBD1. This CDR3 is 15 amino acids long. The germline CDR1 and CDR2 sequences are SGHRS and YFSETQ. V was pared by 4 bases and J by 1 base, with 2 bases of the junction left unmatched. The CDR3 loop is CASSEGQSGANVLTF. CDR3 bases: TGCGCCAGCAGCGAGGGACAGTCTGGGGCCAACGTCCTGACTTTC.

The rearrangement joins TRBV2 to TRBJ2-7; possible D gene TRBD2, 5 bases. Germline lookup yields CDR1 SNHLY and CDR2 FYNNEI. The CDR3 has 14 residues. V was clipped by 6 bases and J by 1 base, with 13 bases between them. The CDR3 sequence: CASRQAVTSYEQYF. The CDR3 coding sequence is TGTGCCAGCAGACAAGCGGTGACGTCCTACGAGCAGTACTTC.

This clone was recorded a few times. This chain's CDR3 is CASSGGGSSPLHF. The CDR3 DNA reads TGTGCCAGCAGTGGAGGGGGCTCTTCACCCCTCCACTTT. J is TRBJ1-6 and V is TRBV2; 7 bases map to TRBD1. Germline CDR1 SNHLY, CDR2 FYNNEI. V was pared by 4 bases and J by 9 bases, with 3 bases of the junction left unmatched. The length of the CDR3 is 13 residues.

This clone came up a few times. The rearrangement uses TRBV5-1 and TRBJ2-1; TRBD2 matches 14 bases. This CDR3 comprises 15 residues. The trim removed 3 bases at V and 7 bases at J, leaving 3 bases unmatched. Germline lookup yields CDR1 SGHRS and CDR2 YFSETQ. CDR3 amino acids: CASSSWTSGGNEQFF. DNA for the CDR3: TGCGCCAGCAGCTCCTGGACTAGCGGGGGGAATGAGCAGTTCTTC.

This clone has only a few counts. This rearrangement joins TRBV4-2 to TRBJ2-7, with D tentatively TRBD2 (6 bases). CDR3 length: 15 residues. CDR1 is LGHNA, CDR2 YNFKEQ, per germline. V lost 0 bases, J lost 3 bases, and 12 bases lay in between. The CDR3 DNA sequence: TGTGCCAGCAGCCAAGAGTTGGGAGGAATCTACGAGCAGTACTTC. It codes for CASSQELGGIYEQYF.

The chain recombines TRBV6-5 with TRBJ1-2, with TRBD1 as a possible D gene (5 bases). The CDR3 length is 16 residues. V shed 0 bases and J shed 2 bases, with 13 bases lying between them. Per germline, CDR1 MNHEY and CDR2 SVGAGI. This CDR3 reads CASSYSGRGGNYGYTF. In nucleotides, the CDR3 is TGTGCCAGCAGTTACTCAGGACGGGGGGGGAACTATGGCTACACCTTC.